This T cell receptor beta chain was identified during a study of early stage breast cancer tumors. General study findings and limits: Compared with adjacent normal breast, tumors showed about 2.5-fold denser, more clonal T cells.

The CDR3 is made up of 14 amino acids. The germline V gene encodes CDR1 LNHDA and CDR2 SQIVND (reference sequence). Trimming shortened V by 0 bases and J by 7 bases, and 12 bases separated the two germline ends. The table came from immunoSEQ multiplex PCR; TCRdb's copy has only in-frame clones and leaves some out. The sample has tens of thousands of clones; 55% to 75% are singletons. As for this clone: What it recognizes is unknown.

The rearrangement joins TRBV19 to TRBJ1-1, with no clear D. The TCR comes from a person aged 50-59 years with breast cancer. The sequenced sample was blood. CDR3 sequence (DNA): TGTGCCAGTAGTATAGATACACGGGGTTTTGAAGCTTTCTTT. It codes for CASSIDTRGFEAFF.